The clone carrying this TCR beta chain was seen only once. In germline, CDR1 is PRHDT, CDR2 FYEKMQ (reference sequence). The CDR3 covers 12 residues. V was cut by 1 base and J by 6 bases, with 7 bases left in between. These data are taken from a study of PD-L1 blockade in urothelial cancer. Noted time point: peripheral blood 6 weeks after treatment start. Clones were read by immunoSEQ multiplex PCR, and TCRdb kept only the in-frame ones, dropping some. The sample lists approximately 79,000 clones; approximately 90% were seen once. This sequence was found in a woman older than 75 with urothelial cancer. This sample comprised PBMCs, obtained around atezolizumab (anti-PD-L1) treatment. The genes are TRBV13 and TRBJ2-7; a possible D gene is TRBD2 (6 bases). The chain's CDR3 is CASSLVGGEQYF. CDR3 DNA: TGTGCCAGCAGCTTAGTGGGGGGCGAGCAGTACTTC.